The T cell receptor beta chain under discussion was sequenced for a study of Ad26.COV2.S vaccination and SARS-CoV-2 variants. For the study at large: Doses of Ad26.COV2.S were injected into muscle once or twice, 56 days apart. Study-wide findings and caveats: Similar non-spike TCR breadth was observed in recipients of vaccine and of placebo.

Documented treatment: some 19 received Ad26.COV2.S at low or high dose, single or two shots; a few received placebo; per-sample allocation not given. At day 63 after the first vaccine or placebo injection, samples were drawn. Some clones are missing from TCRdb's copy, which holds only in-frame ones; the method was immunoSEQ multiplex PCR. The sample holds roughly 700,000 clones, approximately 88% seen once. As for this clone: Its antigen is undetermined.

The CDR3 has 13 residues. The ends were cut back, 6 bases at V and 9 bases at J, with 12 bases in the middle. From germline, CDR1 is MNHEY and CDR2 SVGAGI. The input for sequencing was peripheral blood, taken in a trial of Ad26.COV2.S vaccine versus placebo. This TCR came from a person aged 18-60 years who received the Ad26.COV2.S COVID-19 vaccine or a placebo. The chain recombines TRBV6-5 with TRBJ1-6; no reliable D call. CDR3 sequence reads: CASSLWVGSPLHF. In DNA, the CDR3 is TGTGCCAGCAGCCTTTGGGTGGGTTCACCCCTCCACTTT.